A selection of T cell receptor beta chains follows, all from one sample in a study of cytomegalovirus exposure and HLA in healthy donors. The data were produced by immunoSEQ multiplex PCR, yet TCRdb's version contains in-frame clones alone and is incomplete. The table includes some 160,000 clones, 70% to 80% detected once. Sequenced material: PBMCs. Source of these receptors: a man aged 45-65 years in good health and CMV-seropositive. Both conserved end residues are part of each CDR3. The D gene is left open where the match is weak. Size values are once, few and many counts, or a class for expanded clones, and some rows have none.

>15|NA|TRBV6-5|NA|TRBJ2-7
CASSYFLGGSYEQYF
TGTGCCAGCAGTTACTTTTTAGGGGGCTCCTACGAGCAGTACTTC
>14|NA|TRBV7-2|NA|TRBJ2-7
CASSQGTTIYEQYF
TGTGCCAGCAGCCAAGGGACAACAATCTACGAGCAGTACTTC
>11|NA|TRBV20-1|NA|TRBJ1-5
CSASPSAPQHF
TGCAGTGCTAGTCCCAGCGCGCCCCAGCATTTT
>13|TRBD1|TRBV10-2|NA|TRBJ2-7
CASTGTGGYEQYF
TGCGCCAGCACCGGGACAGGGGGCTACGAGCAGTACTTC
>16|TRBD1|TRBV11-2|NA|TRBJ2-7
CASSPLQGRGSYEQYF
TGTGCCAGCAGCCCACTACAGGGGAGAGGCTCCTACGAGCAGTACTTC
>17|NA|TRBV10-2|NA|TRBJ1-1
CASRDLQGDYLNTEAFF
TGCGCCAGCAGAGATTTACAGGGAGACTATTTAAACACTGAAGCTTTCTTT
>14|NA|TRBV9|NA|TRBJ1-4
CASSVAADQGELFF
TGTGCCAGCAGCGTAGCCGCGGACCAAGGGGAACTGTTTTTT
>13|NA|TRBV28|NA|TRBJ1-2
CATPDGGGYGYTF
TGTGCCACGCCCGACGGGGGGGGCTATGGCTACACCTTC
>15|NA|TRBV4-1|NA|TRBJ2-7
CASSQAAAPTYEQYF
TGCGCCAGCAGCCAAGCGGCGGCTCCCACCTACGAGCAGTACTTC
>14|TRBD1|TRBV27|few|TRBJ1-2
CASSPGQGGFGYTF
TGTGCCAGCAGTCCGGGACAGGGGGGGTTTGGCTACACCTTC
>15|NA|TRBV5-6|few|TRBJ2-7
CASRLLTRGPYEQYF
TGTGCCAGCAGACTTTTGACTAGGGGACCCTACGAGCAGTACTTC
>14|TRBD2|TRBV6-5|NA|TRBJ2-5
CASSQQGGGETQYF
TGTGCCAGCAGTCAACAGGGCGGGGGGGAGACCCAGTACTTC
>16|TRBD1|TRBV6-5|NA|TRBJ1-3
CASSYSTGQDGNTIYF
TGTGCCAGCAGTTACTCGACAGGGCAGGATGGAAACACCATATATTTT
>16|TRBD2|TRBV18|NA|TRBJ2-1
CASSSRLAGGRDEQFF
TGTGCCAGCTCATCCAGACTAGCGGGGGGCCGGGATGAGCAGTTCTTC
>15|NA|TRBV4-2|NA|TRBJ2-5
CASSQGAHPQETQYF
TGTGCCAGCAGCCAAGGTGCGCACCCCCAAGAGACCCAGTACTTC
>15|TRBD1|TRBV25-1|NA|TRBJ2-3
CASSVQGLLTDTQYF
TGTGCCAGCAGTGTACAGGGGCTGCTCACAGATACGCAGTATTTT